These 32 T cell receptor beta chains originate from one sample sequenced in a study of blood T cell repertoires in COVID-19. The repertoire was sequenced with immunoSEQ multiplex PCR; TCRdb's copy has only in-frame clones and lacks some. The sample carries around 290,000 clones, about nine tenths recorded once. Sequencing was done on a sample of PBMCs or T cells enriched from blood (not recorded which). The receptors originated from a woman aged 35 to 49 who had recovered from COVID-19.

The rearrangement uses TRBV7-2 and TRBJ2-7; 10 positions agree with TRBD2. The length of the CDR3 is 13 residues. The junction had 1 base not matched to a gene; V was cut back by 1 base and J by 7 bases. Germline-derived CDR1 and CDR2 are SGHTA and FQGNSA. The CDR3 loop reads CASSLEREGEQYF. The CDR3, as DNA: TGTGCCAGCAGCTTAGAGCGGGAGGGTGAGCAGTACTTC.

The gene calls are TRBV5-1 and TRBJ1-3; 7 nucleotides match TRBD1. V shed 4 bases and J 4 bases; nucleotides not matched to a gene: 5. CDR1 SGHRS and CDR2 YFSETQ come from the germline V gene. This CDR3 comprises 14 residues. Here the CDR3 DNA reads TGCGCCAGCAGCCCCGGGACAGAAGGAAACACCATATATTTT. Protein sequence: CASSPGTEGNTIYF. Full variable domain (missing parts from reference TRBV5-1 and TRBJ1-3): KAGVTQTPRYLIKTRGQQVTLSCSPISGHRSVSWYQQTPGQGLQFLFEYFSETQRNKGNFPGRFSGRQFSNSRSEMNVSTLELGDSALYLCASSPGTEGNTIYFGEGSWLTVV.

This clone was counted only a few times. The CDR3: CAWDRGSNQPQHF. The CDR3 DNA follows: TGTGCCTGGGACAGGGGTAGCAATCAGCCCCAGCATTTT. The J gene is TRBJ1-5, the V gene TRBV30; 8 bases match TRBD1. J was trimmed by 0 bases and V by 5 bases; bases with no gene match: 0. Per the germline V gene, CDR1 is GTSNPN and CDR2 is SVGIG (reference sequence). The CDR3 totals 13 residues.

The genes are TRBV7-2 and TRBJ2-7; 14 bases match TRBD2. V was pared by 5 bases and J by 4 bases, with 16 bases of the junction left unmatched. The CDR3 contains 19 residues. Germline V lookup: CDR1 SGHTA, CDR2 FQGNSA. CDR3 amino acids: CASSEKHRTSGGKFYEQYF. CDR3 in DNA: TGTGCCAGCAGCGAAAAACACCGGACTAGCGGGGGGAAGTTTTACGAGCAGTACTTC.

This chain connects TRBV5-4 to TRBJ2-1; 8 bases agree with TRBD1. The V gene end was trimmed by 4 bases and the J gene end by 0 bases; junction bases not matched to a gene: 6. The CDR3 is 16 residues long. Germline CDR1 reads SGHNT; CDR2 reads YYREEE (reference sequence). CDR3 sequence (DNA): TGTGCCAGCAGCGCGCGACAGGGGAGCTCCTACAATGAGCAGTTCTTC. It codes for CASSARQGSSYNEQFF. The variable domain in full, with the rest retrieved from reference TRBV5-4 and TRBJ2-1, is ETGVTQSPTHLIKTRGQQVTLRCSSQSGHNTVSWYQQALGQGPQFIFQYYREEENGRGNFPPRFSGLQFPNYSSELNVNALELDDSALYLCASSARQGSSYNEQFFGPGTRLTVL.

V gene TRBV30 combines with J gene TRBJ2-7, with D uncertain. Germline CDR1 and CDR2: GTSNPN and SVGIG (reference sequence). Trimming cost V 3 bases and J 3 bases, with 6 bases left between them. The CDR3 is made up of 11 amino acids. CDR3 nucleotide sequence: TGTGCCTGGAGACACGTCTACGAGCAGTACTTC. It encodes CAWRHVYEQYF.

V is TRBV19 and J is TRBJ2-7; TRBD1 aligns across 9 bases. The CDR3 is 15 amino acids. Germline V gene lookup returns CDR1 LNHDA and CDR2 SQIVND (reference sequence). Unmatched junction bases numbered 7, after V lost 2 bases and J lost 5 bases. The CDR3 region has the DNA TGTGCCAGTAGTATAACGACAGGGGGGACAGACGAGCAGTACTTC. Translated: CASSITTGGTDEQYF.

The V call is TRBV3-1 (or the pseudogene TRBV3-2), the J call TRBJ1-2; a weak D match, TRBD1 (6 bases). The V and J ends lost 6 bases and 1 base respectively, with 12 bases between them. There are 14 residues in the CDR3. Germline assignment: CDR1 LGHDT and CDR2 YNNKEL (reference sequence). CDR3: CASRGASGNYGYTF. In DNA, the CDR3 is TGTGCCAGCAGGGGGGCCTCAGGTAACTATGGCTACACCTTC.

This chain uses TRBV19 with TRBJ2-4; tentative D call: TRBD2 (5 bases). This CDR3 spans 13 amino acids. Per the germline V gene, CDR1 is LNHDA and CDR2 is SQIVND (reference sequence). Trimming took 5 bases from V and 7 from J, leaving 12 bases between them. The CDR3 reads CASSLPGMNIQYF. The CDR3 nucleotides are TGTGCCAGTAGTCTTCCGGGGATGAACATTCAGTACTTC.

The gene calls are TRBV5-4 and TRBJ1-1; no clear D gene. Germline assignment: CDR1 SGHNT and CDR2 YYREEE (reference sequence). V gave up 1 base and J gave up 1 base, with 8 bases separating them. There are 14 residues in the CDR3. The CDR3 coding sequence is TGTGCCAGCAGCTTGTGGCGGGCGAACACTGAAGCTTTCTTT. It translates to CASSLWRANTEAFF.

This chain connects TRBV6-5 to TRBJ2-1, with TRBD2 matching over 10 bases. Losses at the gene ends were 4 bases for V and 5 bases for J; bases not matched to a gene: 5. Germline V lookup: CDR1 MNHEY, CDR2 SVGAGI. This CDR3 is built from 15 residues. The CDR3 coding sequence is TGTGCCAGCAGTTCTAGCGGGAGTATAGACAATGAGCAGTTCTTC. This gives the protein CASSSSGSIDNEQFF.

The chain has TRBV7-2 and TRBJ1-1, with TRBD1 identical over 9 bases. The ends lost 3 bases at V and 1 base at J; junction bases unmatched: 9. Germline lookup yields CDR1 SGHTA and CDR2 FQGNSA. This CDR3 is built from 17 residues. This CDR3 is CASSFDGTGRWNTEAFF. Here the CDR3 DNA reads TGTGCCAGCAGCTTCGACGGGACAGGGAGGTGGAACACTGAAGCTTTCTTT.

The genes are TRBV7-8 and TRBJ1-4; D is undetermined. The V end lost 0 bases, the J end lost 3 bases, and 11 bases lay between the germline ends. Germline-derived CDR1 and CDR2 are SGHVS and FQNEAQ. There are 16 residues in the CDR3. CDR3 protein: CASSLARFGANEKLFF. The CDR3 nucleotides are TGTGCCAGCAGCTTAGCGAGATTCGGGGCTAATGAAAAACTGTTTTTT.

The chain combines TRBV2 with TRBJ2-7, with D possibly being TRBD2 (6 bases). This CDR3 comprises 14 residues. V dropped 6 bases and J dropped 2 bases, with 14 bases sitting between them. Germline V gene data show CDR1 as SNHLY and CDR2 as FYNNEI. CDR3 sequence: CASREGTATYEQYF. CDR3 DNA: TGTGCCAGCAGGGAGGGGACGGCGACCTACGAGCAGTACTTC.

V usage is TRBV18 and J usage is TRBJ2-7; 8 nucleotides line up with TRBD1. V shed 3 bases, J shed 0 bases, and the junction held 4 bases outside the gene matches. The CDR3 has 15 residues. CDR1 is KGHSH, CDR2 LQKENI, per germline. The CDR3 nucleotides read TGTGCCAGCTCACCCCCCGGGACAGGCTCCTACGAGCAGTACTTC. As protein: CASSPPGTGSYEQYF.

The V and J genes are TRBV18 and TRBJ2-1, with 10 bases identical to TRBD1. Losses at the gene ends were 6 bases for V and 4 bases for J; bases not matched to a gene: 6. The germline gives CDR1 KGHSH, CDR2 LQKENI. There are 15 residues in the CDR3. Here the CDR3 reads CASSRGTGEYNEQFF. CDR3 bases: TGTGCCAGCTCTCGAGGGACAGGGGAATACAATGAGCAGTTCTTC.

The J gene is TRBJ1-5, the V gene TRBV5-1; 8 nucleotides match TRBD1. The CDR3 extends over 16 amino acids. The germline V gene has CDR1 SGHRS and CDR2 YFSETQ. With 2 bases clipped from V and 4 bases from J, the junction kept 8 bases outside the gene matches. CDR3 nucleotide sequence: TGCGCCAGCAGCTTCAGGGGGCTTGTTTTAAATCAGCCCCAGCATTTT. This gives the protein CASSFRGLVLNQPQHF.

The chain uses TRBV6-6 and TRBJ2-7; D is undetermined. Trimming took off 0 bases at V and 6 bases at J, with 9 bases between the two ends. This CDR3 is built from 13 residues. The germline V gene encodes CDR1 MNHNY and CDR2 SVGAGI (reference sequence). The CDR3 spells CASSYSQLGEQYF. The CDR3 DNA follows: TGTGCCAGCAGTTACTCACAGCTGGGCGAGCAGTACTTC.

CDR3 nucleotides: TGTGCCAGCAGTGCGGCTGAGACCCAGTACTTC. It yields the protein CASSAAETQYF. This chain uses TRBV12-3 or TRBV12-4 with TRBJ2-5; D uncertain. The CDR3 consists of 11 residues. Trimming removed 5 bases at V and 5 bases at J, with 6 bases between.

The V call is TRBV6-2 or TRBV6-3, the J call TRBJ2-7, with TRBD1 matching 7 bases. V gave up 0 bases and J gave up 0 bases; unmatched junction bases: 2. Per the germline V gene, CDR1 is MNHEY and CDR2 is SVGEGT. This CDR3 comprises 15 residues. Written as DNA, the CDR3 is TGTGCCAGCAGTTACTCTGGGGACAGCTCCTACGAGCAGTACTTC. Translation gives CASSYSGDSSYEQYF.

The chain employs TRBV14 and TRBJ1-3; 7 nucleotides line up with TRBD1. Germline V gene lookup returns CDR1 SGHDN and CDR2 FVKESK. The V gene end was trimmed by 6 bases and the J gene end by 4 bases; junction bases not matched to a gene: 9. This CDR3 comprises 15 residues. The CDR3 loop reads CASSRQGLGGNTIYF. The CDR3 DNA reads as TGTGCCAGCAGTCGACAGGGACTGGGAGGAAACACCATATATTTT.

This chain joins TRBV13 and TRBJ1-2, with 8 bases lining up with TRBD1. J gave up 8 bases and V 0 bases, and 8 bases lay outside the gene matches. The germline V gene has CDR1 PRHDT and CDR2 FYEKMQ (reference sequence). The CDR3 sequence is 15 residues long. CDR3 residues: CASSLGLRTGSGYTF. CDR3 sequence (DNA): TGTGCCAGCAGCTTAGGCCTGAGGACAGGGTCGGGCTACACCTTC. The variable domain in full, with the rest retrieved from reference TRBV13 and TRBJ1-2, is AAGVIQSPRHLIKEKRETATLKCYPIPRHDTVYWYQQGPGQDPQFLISFYEKMQSDKGSIPDRFSAQQFSDYHSELNMSSLELGDSALYFCASSLGLRTGSGYTFGSGTRLTVV.

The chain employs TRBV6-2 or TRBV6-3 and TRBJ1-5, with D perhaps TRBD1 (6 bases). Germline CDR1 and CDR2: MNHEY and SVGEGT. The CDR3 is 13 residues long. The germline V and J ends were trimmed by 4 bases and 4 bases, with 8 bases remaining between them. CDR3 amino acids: CASSFTGNQPQHF. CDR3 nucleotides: TGTGCCAGCAGTTTTACAGGGAATCAGCCCCAGCATTTT.

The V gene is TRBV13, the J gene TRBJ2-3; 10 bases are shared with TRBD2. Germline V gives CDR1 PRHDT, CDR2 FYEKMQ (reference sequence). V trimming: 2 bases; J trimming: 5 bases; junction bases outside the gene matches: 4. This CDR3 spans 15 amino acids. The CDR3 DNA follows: TGTGCCAGCAGCTTATCTAGCGGGAGTATAGATACGCAGTATTTT. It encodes CASSLSSGSIDTQYF.

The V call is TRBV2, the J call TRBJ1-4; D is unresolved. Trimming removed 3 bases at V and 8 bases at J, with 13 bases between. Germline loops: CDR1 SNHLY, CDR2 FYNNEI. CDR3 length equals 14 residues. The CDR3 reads CASSDAPGGEKLFF. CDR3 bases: TGTGCCAGCAGTGATGCCCCGGGAGGGGAAAAACTGTTTTTT.

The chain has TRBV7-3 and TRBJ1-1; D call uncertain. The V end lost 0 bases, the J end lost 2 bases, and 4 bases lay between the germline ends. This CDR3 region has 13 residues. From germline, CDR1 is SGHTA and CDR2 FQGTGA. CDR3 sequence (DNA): TGTGCCAGCAGCTTAACCACAAACACTGAAGCTTTCTTT. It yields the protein CASSLTTNTEAFF.

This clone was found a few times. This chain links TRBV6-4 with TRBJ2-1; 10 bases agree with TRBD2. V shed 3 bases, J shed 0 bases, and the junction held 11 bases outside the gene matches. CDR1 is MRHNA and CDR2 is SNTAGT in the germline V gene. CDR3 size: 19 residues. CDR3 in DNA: TGTGCCAGCAGTGAACGGACTAGCGGAGACTTGAGCTCCTACAATGAGCAGTTCTTC. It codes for CASSERTSGDLSSYNEQFF.

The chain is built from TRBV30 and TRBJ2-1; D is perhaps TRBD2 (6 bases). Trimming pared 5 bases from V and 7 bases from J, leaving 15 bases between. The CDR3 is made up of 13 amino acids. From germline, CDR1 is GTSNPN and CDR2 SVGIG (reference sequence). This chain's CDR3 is CAWAGGTRNEQFF. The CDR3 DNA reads TGTGCCTGGGCCGGGGGAACTCGAAATGAGCAGTTCTTC.

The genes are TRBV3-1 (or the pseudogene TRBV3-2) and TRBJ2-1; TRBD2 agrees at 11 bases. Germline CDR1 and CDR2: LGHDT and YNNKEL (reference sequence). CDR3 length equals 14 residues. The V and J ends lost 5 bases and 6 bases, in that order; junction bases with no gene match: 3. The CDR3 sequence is CASSKGLAVNEQFF. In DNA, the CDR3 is TGTGCCAGCAGCAAGGGACTAGCGGTCAATGAGCAGTTCTTC.

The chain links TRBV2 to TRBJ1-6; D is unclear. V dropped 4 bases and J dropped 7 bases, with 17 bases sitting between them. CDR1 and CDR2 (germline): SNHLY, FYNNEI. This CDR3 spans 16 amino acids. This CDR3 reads CASSAPGRASNSPLHF. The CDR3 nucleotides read TGTGCCAGCAGTGCCCCCGGGCGGGCATCGAATTCACCCCTCCACTTT.

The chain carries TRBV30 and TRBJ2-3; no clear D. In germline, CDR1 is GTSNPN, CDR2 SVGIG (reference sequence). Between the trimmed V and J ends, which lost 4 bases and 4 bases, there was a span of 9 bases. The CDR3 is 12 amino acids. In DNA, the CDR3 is TGTGCCTGGATACGGAGCGCAGATACGCAGTATTTT. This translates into CAWIRSADTQYF.

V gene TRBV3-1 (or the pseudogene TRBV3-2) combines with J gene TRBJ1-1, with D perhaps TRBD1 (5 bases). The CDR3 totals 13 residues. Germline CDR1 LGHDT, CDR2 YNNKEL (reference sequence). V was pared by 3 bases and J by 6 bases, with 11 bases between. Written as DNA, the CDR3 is TGTGCCAGCAGCCACGCGGGGGGTGCTGAAGCTTTCTTT. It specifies CASSHAGGAEAFF.